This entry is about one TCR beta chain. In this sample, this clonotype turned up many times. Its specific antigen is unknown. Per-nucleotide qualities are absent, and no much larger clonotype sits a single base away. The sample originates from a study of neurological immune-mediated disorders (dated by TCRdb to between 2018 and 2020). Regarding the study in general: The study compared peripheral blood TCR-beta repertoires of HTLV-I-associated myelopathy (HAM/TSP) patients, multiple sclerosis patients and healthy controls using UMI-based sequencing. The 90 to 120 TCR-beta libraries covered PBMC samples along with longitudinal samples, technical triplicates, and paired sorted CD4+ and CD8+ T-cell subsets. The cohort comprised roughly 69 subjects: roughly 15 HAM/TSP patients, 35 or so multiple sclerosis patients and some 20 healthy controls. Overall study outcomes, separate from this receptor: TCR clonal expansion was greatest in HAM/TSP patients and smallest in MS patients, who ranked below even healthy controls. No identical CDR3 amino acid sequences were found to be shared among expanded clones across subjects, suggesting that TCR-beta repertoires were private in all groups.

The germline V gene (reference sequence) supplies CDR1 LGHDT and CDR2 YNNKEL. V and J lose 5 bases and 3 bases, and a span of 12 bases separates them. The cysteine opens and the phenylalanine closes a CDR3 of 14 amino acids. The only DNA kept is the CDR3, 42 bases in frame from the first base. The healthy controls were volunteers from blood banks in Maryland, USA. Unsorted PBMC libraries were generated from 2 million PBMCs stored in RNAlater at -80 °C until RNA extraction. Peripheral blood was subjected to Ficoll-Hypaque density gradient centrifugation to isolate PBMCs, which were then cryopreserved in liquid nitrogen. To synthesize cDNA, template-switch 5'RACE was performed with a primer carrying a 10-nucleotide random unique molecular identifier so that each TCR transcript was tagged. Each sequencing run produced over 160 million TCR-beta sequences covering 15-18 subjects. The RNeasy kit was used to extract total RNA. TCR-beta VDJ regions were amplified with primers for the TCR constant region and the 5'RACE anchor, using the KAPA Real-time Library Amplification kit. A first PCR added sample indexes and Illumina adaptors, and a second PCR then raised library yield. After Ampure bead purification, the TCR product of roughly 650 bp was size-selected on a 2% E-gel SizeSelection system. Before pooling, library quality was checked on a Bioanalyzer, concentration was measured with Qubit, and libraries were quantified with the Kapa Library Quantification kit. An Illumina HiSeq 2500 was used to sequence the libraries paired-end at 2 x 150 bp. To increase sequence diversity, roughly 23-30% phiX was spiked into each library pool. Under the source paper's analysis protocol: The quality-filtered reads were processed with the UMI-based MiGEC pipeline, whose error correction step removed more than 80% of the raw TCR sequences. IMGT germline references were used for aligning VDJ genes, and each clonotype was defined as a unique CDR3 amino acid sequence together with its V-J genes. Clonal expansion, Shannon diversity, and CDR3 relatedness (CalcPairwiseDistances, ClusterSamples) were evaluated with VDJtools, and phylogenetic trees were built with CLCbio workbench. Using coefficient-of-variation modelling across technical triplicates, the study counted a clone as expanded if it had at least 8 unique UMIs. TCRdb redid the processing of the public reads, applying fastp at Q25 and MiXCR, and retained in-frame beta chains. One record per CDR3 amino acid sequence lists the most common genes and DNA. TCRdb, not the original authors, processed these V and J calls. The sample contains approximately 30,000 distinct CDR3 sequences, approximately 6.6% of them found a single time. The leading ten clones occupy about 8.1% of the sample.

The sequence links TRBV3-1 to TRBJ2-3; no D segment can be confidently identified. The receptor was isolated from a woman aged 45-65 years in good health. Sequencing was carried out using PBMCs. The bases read TGTGCCAGCAGCAGCCCGGGCCCGACAGATACGCAGTATTTT. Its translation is CASSSPGPTDTQYF.